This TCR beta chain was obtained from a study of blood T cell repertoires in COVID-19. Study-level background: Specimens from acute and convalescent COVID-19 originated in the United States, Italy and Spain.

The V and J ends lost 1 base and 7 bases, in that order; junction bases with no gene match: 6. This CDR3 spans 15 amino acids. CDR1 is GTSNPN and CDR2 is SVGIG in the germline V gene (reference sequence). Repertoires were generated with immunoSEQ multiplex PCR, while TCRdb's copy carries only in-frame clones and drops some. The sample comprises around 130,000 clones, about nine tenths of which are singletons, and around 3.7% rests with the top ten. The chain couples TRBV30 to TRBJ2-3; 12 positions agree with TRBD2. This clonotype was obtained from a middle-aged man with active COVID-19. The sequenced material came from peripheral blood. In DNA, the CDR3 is TGTGCCTGGAGTGGACTAGCGGGAGATTCAAATACGCAGTATTTT. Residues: CAWSGLAGDSNTQYF.